The 20 T cell receptor beta chains listed next were all sequenced from one sample in a study of CXCR3-negative and CXCR3-positive naive CD8 T cells. Researchers prepared the TRB cDNA libraries using 5' RACE with UMI labels. Using the 5' RACE reads, TCRdb records one entry per CDR3 protein without DNA. Its clone listing holds more than 50,000 distinct CDR3 sequences. Sequencing was carried out using naive CXCR3- CD8+ T cells from blood. Subset noted: CD45RO-CCR7+CD27+CD95- naive CD8+ T cells lacking CXCR3 (TNR3-). The receptors were sampled from a human donor in good health. Some clones in this sample may be carry-over from other donors' samples.

By frequency, this clonotype registers medium-sized (0.01 to 0.1%). The V gene is TRBV11-2, the J gene TRBJ2-1; TCRdb lists TRBD1, though no DNA is available to test this call. Germline assignment: CDR1 SGHAT and CDR2 FQNNGV. The CDR3 is made up of 16 amino acids. CDR3 protein: CASSRNNRPGYNEQFF.

The CDR3 protein is CASRPEAGGYNEQFF. The rearrangement links TRBV12-3 or TRBV12-4 to TRBJ2-1; TCRdb indicates TRBD1, and absent DNA this call remains unverified. The CDR3 sequence is 15 residues long.

V is TRBV12-5 and J is TRBJ1-2; no DNA is available, so the TRBD1 call from TCRdb remains unchecked. Looked up from germline, CDR1 is LGHNT and CDR2 is FRNRAP. CDR3 length: 13 residues. CDR3 amino acids: CASGFQGDYGYTF.

The chain links TRBV27 to TRBJ2-7; there is no DNA to check the TCRdb D call of TRBD1. Germline V gene sequence: CDR1 MNHEY, CDR2 SMNVEV (reference sequence). CDR3 length equals 15 residues. Here the CDR3 reads CASNPQGGASYEQYF.

The genes are TRBV14 and TRBJ2-3. The germline CDR1 and CDR2 sequences are SGHDN and FVKESK. This CDR3 region has 13 residues. CDR3 residues: CASSRRRADTQYF. The full variable domain, rest sourced from reference TRBV14 and TRBJ2-3, is EAGVTQFPSHSVIEKGQTVTLRCDPISGHDNLYWYRRVMGKEIKFLLHFVKESKQDESGMPNNRFLAERTGGTYSTLKVQPAELEDSGVYFCASSRRRADTQYFGPGTRLTVL.

The chain is built from TRBV4-3 and TRBJ2-1; as DNA is missing, the TRBD1 call by TCRdb cannot be tested. Germline CDR1 LGHNA, CDR2 YSLEER. The CDR3 consists of 17 residues. CDR3 loop: CASSQLAGQGTVDEQFF.

The chain carries TRBV29-1 and TRBJ2-5; TCRdb's D call, TRBD2, is unchecked because there is no DNA. Germline V gene lookup returns CDR1 SQVTM and CDR2 ANQGSEA. The CDR3 is 13 amino acids. The CDR3 spells CSVLSQGQETQYF.

The chain couples TRBV29-1 to TRBJ1-1. This CDR3 contains 11 residues. Germline-derived CDR1 and CDR2 are SQVTM and ANQGSEA. The CDR3 sequence is CSVISRREAFF.

This chain uses TRBV7-6 with TRBJ2-3. Germline V CDR1 and CDR2: SGHVS, FNYEAQ. This CDR3 is 12 amino acids long. This CDR3 is CASSAGTDTQYF.

The CDR3 sequence is CASSLVENTEAFF. The genes are TRBV27 and TRBJ1-1. From germline, CDR1 is MNHEY and CDR2 SMNVEV (reference sequence). This CDR3 is built from 13 residues.

CDR3 region: CASRKGQGRDEQYF. The J gene is TRBJ2-7, the V gene TRBV7-8; TCRdb lists TRBD1, though no DNA is available to test this call. The germline gives CDR1 SGHVS, CDR2 FQNEAQ. This CDR3 is built from 14 residues.

V is TRBV20-1 and J is TRBJ2-3. Germline V gives CDR1 DFQATT, CDR2 SNEGSKA (reference sequence). This CDR3 is built from 14 residues. The CDR3 here is CSASSGKGTDTQYF.

This chain uses TRBV2 with TRBJ2-7. There are 14 residues in the CDR3. Germline V CDR1 and CDR2: SNHLY, FYNNEI. This chain's CDR3 is CASSGVASRSEQYF.

The chain's CDR3 is CASTGSEREAFF. This sequence joins TRBV2 and TRBJ1-1. The CDR3 consists of 12 residues. Germline V gives CDR1 SNHLY, CDR2 FYNNEI. Full variable domain (missing parts from reference TRBV2 and TRBJ1-1): EPEVTQTPSHQVTQMGQEVILRCVPISNHLYFYWYRQILGQKVEFLVSFYNNEISEKSEIFDDQFSVERPDGSNFTLKIRSTKLEDSAMYFCASTGSEREAFFGQGTRLTVV.

This rearrangement joins TRBV5-1 to TRBJ2-1; TCRdb designates TRBD2, a call that cannot be tested without DNA. Germline values: CDR1 SGHRS, CDR2 YFSETQ. The CDR3 spans 16 residues. The CDR3 region is CASSLVSSGGINEQFF.

This sequence joins TRBV29-1 and TRBJ2-1. CDR1 SQVTM and CDR2 ANQGSEA come from the germline V gene. The CDR3 consists of 15 residues. This CDR3 reads CSVEDLQNSYNEQFF.

V usage is TRBV29-1 and J usage is TRBJ2-1; TCRdb returns TRBD2, unconfirmable since there is no DNA. CDR1 and CDR2 from the germline V gene are SQVTM and ANQGSEA. The CDR3 sequence is 16 residues long. The CDR3 protein is CSVGGLAGDPGNEQFF.

The chain employs TRBV6-2 or TRBV6-3 and TRBJ2-2; the D call of TRBD1 rests on TCRdb alone, since no DNA is present to check it. The CDR3 is made up of 15 amino acids. Germline V gives CDR1 MNHEY, CDR2 SVGEGT. The CDR3: CASSTTVGNTGELFF.

The V and J genes are TRBV23-1 and TRBJ2-7; TCRdb returns TRBD2, unconfirmable since there is no DNA. TRBV23-1 is annotated as an ORF whose role is uncertain. The CDR3 is 14 amino acids. Here the CDR3 reads CASSRLLRALVKYF.

This sequence joins TRBV5-1 and TRBJ1-2; TCRdb gives TRBD1 as the D gene, but with no DNA this cannot be confirmed. This CDR3 has 15 amino acids. Looked up from germline, CDR1 is SGHRS and CDR2 is YFSETQ. CDR3 region: CASSPYSGTNYGYTF.